Given below is one TCR beta chain in context. Its specificity is not known. Germline V gene data show CDR1 as MNHEY and CDR2 as SMNVEV (reference sequence). Trimming left V 6 bases short and J 3 bases short, with 14 bases between. This CDR3 spans 14 amino acids. Stated treatment: some 20 received Ad26.COV2.S at low or high dose, single or two shots; about 5 received placebo; per-sample allocation not given. After the first vaccine or placebo injection, samples were drawn on day 63. The data stem from a study of Ad26.COV2.S vaccination and SARS-CoV-2 variants. General observations from the study: Spike-specific TCR breadth was greater after Ad26.COV2.S than placebo.

Sequenced by immunoSEQ multiplex PCR; TCRdb stores in-frame clones only, minus some. The sample has hundreds of thousands of clones, more than 75% seen once. The receptor's source is a person aged 18-65 years who received the Ad26.COV2.S COVID-19 vaccine or a placebo. The chain combines TRBV27 with TRBJ1-2, with D possibly TRBD1 on 5 matching bases. Here the sequenced sample was peripheral blood, taken in a trial of Ad26.COV2.S vaccine versus placebo. The CDR3, as DNA: TGTGCCAGCAGGGGGAGAGGGGTTTACTATGGCTACACCTTC. It codes for CASRGRGVYYGYTF.